This TCR beta chain was captured by sequencing in a study of low-dose radiotherapy and immunotherapy resistance in tumors (dated by TCRdb to between 2021 and 2024). In the study overall: In Cohort 1, 0.5 Gy per fraction was delivered every 2 weeks, and a total PTV dose of 6.5 Gy was prescribed. For Cohort 2, the dose was 1 Gy per fraction given every two weeks, adding up to 13 Gy in total across 26 weeks. Patients were given nivolumab as a 240 mg flat dose every two weeks and ipilimumab at 1 mg/kg every six weeks, with both drugs delivered intravenously. Cyclophosphamide 200 mg/m2 was administered intravenously every two weeks, one day before each radiation and immunotherapy administration. Starting on cycle 1 day 1, patients took 300 mg of aspirin by mouth once a day for four cycles. Trial participants were not randomized into treatment groups. Eight patients were included in the translational analysis, namely three from the first dose cohort plus the first five from the second dose cohort.

A note on this clonotype: Its cognate antigen has yet to be identified. It has no much larger one-base neighbor in the sample; base qualities were not kept.

Relative to germline, V is 0 bases shorter and J is 4 bases shorter, with 7 bases between their ends. The CDR1 and CDR2 encoded by the germline V gene (reference sequence) are LGHDT and YNNKEL. The CDR3 covers 14 residues, taking in both the cysteine and the phenylalanine. Kept here is only the CDR3 DNA, which spans 42 bases and is read in frame from base 1. The time point label corresponds to: before trial treatment. The donors took part in RACIN, a single-arm, phase I, dose-escalation trial that combined nivolumab, ipilimumab, aspirin, low-dose cyclophosphamide and low-dose radiotherapy. Patients were eligible if they had advanced solid tumors that were TIL-negative. The sequencer listed for this sample is Illumina HiSeq 2500. First-strand cDNA was synthesized with Superscript III and a set of TRAV- and TRBV-specific primers, covering both TCRalpha and TCRbeta chains. TCRs were amplified with Phusion for about 20 PCR cycles using a constant-region primer together with the adapter attached to the V primers. The MessageAmp II aRNA Amplification Kit was used to amplify the isolated mRNA, with in vitro transcription run for about 15 hours at 37 degrees C. mRNA for TCR sequencing was isolated with the Dynabeads mRNA DIRECT Purification Kit. A second approximately 24-cycle Phusion PCR added indexed Illumina adapters, and products were purified with AMPure XP beads. In the original analysis: Custom Perl scripts pooled TCR sequences encoding the same protein, removed out-of-frame sequences and computed each clonotype's abundance. Any TCR sequence supported by only a single read was excluded from analysis. The metrics used to describe the repertoires included Shannon entropy, Gini index, clonality, richness, and the frequency of TCRs shared between repertoires. TCRdb redid the processing of the public reads, applying fastp at Q25 and MiXCR, and retained in-frame beta chains. Rows with a matching CDR3 protein are joined into one entry that keeps the most common DNA and genes. It is TCRdb's table, rather than the study itself, that gives the V and J calls and clone size. For this sample the table gives more than 70,000 distinct CDR3 sequences, of which around 29% were detected only once. The biggest ten clones account for over 8.5% of the sample.

The sequence links TRBV3-1 to TRBJ1-5; the D gene identity is not certain. The receptor comes from a female donor with ovarian cancer. The specimen comprised PBMCs, sampled before treatment. The CDR3 protein: CASSQEIGNQPQHF. Read as DNA, the sequence is TGTGCCAGCAGCCAAGAAATAGGAAATCAGCCCCAGCATTTT.